Listed below are T cell receptor beta chains from one sample, sequenced in a study of blood T cell repertoires in COVID-19. Sequenced by immunoSEQ multiplex PCR; TCRdb stores in-frame clones only, minus some. The sample records about 300,000 clones, 88% being singletons. Material: peripheral blood. The receptor set was obtained from a man aged 18 to 29 with active or convalescent COVID-19. The CDR3 runs from the conserved cysteine through the conserved F or W. Each record gives: V gene, clone size, D gene, J gene, CDR3 DNA, CDR3 protein. The D gene is left open where the match is weak. Clone size is stated in some rows and not others, as once, few, many or a class when expanded.

TRBV27	NA	TRBD1	TRBJ2-1	TGTGCCAGCTCCTCGGACAGGGAGCAGTTCTTC	CASSSDREQFF
TRBV27	NA	NA	TRBJ2-7	TGTGCCAGCACCCCTGGGGGGGCGCGCTACGAGCAGTACTTC	CASTPGGARYEQYF
TRBV5-1	once	TRBD2	TRBJ2-3	TGCGCCAGCAGCTTGTTGACTAGCGGGGGGGTAGATACGCAGTATTTT	CASSLLTSGGVDTQYF
TRBV12-3/TRBV12-4	NA	NA	TRBJ2-1	TGTGCCAGCAGTTTAGCGAGGGCTAATGAGCAGTTCTTC	CASSLARANEQFF
TRBV9	NA	TRBD1	TRBJ2-2	TGTGCCAGCAGCGCACCTAGAGCAGACCCGGGACAGGGGTTCACCGGGGAGCTGTTTTTT	CASSAPRADPGQGFTGELFF
TRBV6-6	NA	TRBD1	TRBJ2-6	TGTGCCAGCAGTCAGGGGACAGGGCGAAATTCTGGGGCCAACGTCCTGACTTTC	CASSQGTGRNSGANVLTF
TRBV4-1	NA	TRBD1	TRBJ1-2	TGCGCCAGCAGCGACTCGGGACAGGGTGTTACTGGATATGGCTACACCTTC	CASSDSGQGVTGYGYTF
TRBV11-2	NA	TRBD2	TRBJ2-1	TGTGCCAGCAGCTTCCTGGGACAGCGGGGGGGAACCAATGAGCAGTTCTTC	CASSFLGQRGGTNEQFF
TRBV4-3	NA	TRBD1	TRBJ2-7	TGCGCCAGCAGCCAAGAAGTGACAGGGCTTAGGAGCTCCTACGAGCAGTACTTC	CASSQEVTGLRSSYEQYF
TRBV19	NA	NA	TRBJ1-2	TGTGCCAGTAGCTACGGTGGGGGCCAATCGAACAAAGCTAACTATGGCTACACCTTC	CASSYGGGQSNKANYGYTF
TRBV7-9	NA	TRBD2	TRBJ2-1	TGTGCCAGCACCTCACGTAGCGGGTGGACTAATGAGCAGTTCTTC	CASTSRSGWTNEQFF
TRBV29-1	NA	TRBD1	TRBJ2-2	TGCAGCGTTGGGGGACAGGTCCCCGGGGAGCTGTTTTTT	CSVGGQVPGELFF
TRBV5-4	many	NA	TRBJ1-2	TGTGCCAGCAGCTTGGCAGGAAGAGATGGCTACACCTTC	CASSLAGRDGYTF
TRBV24-1	NA	NA	TRBJ2-7	TGTGCCACCGCGACTAGGGGTCCTGACGAGCAGTACTTC	CATATRGPDEQYF
TRBV7-2	NA	TRBD2	TRBJ2-3	TGTGCCAGCAGCCAACCTCTAGCGGCCCGCACAGATACGCAGTATTTT	CASSQPLAARTDTQYF
TRBV7-2	NA	NA	TRBJ1-3	TGTGCCAGCAGCTTAAGAGGGGGTGGAAACACCATATATTTT	CASSLRGGGNTIYF
TRBV7-9	NA	NA	TRBJ2-7	TGTGCCAGCAGCTCCGGGATCAACGAGCAGTACTTC	CASSSGINEQYF
TRBV5-4	NA	NA	TRBJ1-6	TGTGCCAGCAGCTTGGACAGGGTTAATTCACCCCTCCACTTT	CASSLDRVNSPLHF
TRBV21-1	NA	NA	TRBJ2-1	TGTGCCAGCAGCTATCCGGGGGAGGTCCGGTCCTACAATGAGCAGTTCTTC	CASSYPGEVRSYNEQFF
TRBV7-9	NA	NA	TRBJ1-4	TGTGCCAGCAGCCTACTACAGGGAAATGAAAAACTGTTTTTT	CASSLLQGNEKLFF
TRBV4-3	NA	NA	TRBJ1-3	TGCGCCAGCAGCCCCGAACCCCAGGGAACCGGAAACACCATATATTTT	CASSPEPQGTGNTIYF
TRBV7-6	NA	NA	TRBJ2-7	TGTGCCAGCAGCTTAGGTCCAGCAGGCCTCTACGAGCAGTACTTC	CASSLGPAGLYEQYF
TRBV2	NA	TRBD1	TRBJ1-2	TGTGCCAGCAGTGCCAACAGGGGAATCGGCTACACCTTC	CASSANRGIGYTF
TRBV5-1	once	NA	TRBJ2-7	TGCGCCAGCAGCCATCTCAGGGGCGAGCAGTACTTC	CASSHLRGEQYF
TRBV19	once	NA	TRBJ2-1	TGTGCCAGTAGTATGGGGAGGAATGAGCAGTTCTTC	CASSMGRNEQFF
TRBV29-1	NA	NA	TRBJ1-3	TGCAGCGCCGAGTACCGGGACAAAAACTCTGGAAACACCATATATTTT	CSAEYRDKNSGNTIYF
TRBV5-1	once	NA	TRBJ2-3	TGCGCCAGCAGCTTATACACGCCACAGAGCACAGATACGCAGTATTTT	CASSLYTPQSTDTQYF
TRBV4-1	NA	TRBD1	TRBJ1-2	TGCGCCAGCAGCCACGGCGGGACAGCTAACTATGGCTACACCTTC	CASSHGGTANYGYTF
TRBV10-2	NA	TRBD2	TRBJ2-5	TGCGCCAGCAGTAGGCTTCTAGCGGGGGCCGGCCAAGAGACCCAGTACTTC	CASSRLLAGAGQETQYF
TRBV29-1	NA	NA	TRBJ1-1	TGCAGCGTTGAGTCGCAGGGGAGAAAAGCTTTCTTT	CSVESQGRKAFF
TRBV19	few	NA	TRBJ1-1	TGTGCCAGTAGTATCGAGCCAGGTTTGGTCACTGAAGCTTTCTTT	CASSIEPGLVTEAFF
TRBV19	NA	TRBD2	TRBJ2-3	TGTGCCAGTAGAACAGCGGGGTCGGGCACAGATACGCAGTATTTT	CASRTAGSGTDTQYF
TRBV27	NA	TRBD1	TRBJ1-1	TGTGCCAGCAGTTTCAGGACAGGGGGCGCAACTGAAGCTTTCTTT	CASSFRTGGATEAFF
TRBV19	NA	NA	TRBJ1-6	TGTGCCAGTACCCTTGGTCAGAATTCACCCCTCCACTTT	CASTLGQNSPLHF
TRBV9	NA	NA	TRBJ1-5	TGTGCCAGCAGCGTAGAAGGACTGACTAGTCAGCCCCAGCATTTT	CASSVEGLTSQPQHF